The next 9 T cell receptor beta chains were all read from a single sample in a study of vaccination and CD4 T cells after COVID-19. The antigens for these receptors are not known. Sequencing of the DNA from cultured CD4+ T cells was carried out with the Oncomine TCR Beta short-read assay. Using its own MiXCR run on the PCR reads, TCRdb lists one record per CDR3 protein. The table lists some 15,000 distinct CDR3 sequences, around 59% of them singletons. Described treatment: roughly 10-day PBMC culture with coronavirus spike peptide pools or control peptides (ViraFEST assay). Sample: CD4+ T cells from blood, cultured in vitro. These TCRs come from a human donor who had recovered from COVID-19.

The rearrangement uses TRBV6-1 and TRBJ1-4; no definite D call. The CDR3 has 14 residues. Germline-derived CDR1 and CDR2 are MNHNS and SASEGT. Deletions cut 6 bases from V and 8 bases from J, with 16 bases between. The CDR3 DNA reads as TGTGCCAGCAGGACGGGCCAACGGTGGGAAAAACTGTTTTTT. It specifies CASRTGQRWEKLFF.

This clonotype was detected a few times. The chain couples TRBV20-1 to TRBJ1-5, with a possible D match to TRBD1 (6 bases). Trimming left V 5 bases short and J 0 bases short, with 11 bases between. The CDR3 totals 14 residues. Germline V gene lookup returns CDR1 DFQATT and CDR2 SNEGSKA (reference sequence). In nucleotides, the CDR3 is TGCAGTGCTCGGACAGCGCATAGCAATCAGCCCCAGCATTTT. This codes for CSARTAHSNQPQHF.

The rearrangement uses TRBV7-2 and TRBJ1-5; D is undetermined. The CDR3 is made up of 15 amino acids. Germline CDR1 SGHTA, CDR2 FQGNSA. V lost 3 bases and J 4 bases, leaving 13 bases between the germline ends. The CDR3 DNA is TGTGCCAGCAGCTTGTATGGATGGGTGAATCAGCCCCAGCATTTT. It is translated as CASSLYGWVNQPQHF.

This clonotype has more than one count but fewer than ten. V usage is TRBV27 and J usage is TRBJ2-5; TRBD2 might be the D (5 bases). The CDR3 is 13 amino acids. Germline V gene sequence: CDR1 MNHEY, CDR2 SMNVEV (reference sequence). V shed 3 bases and J shed 3 bases, with 8 bases lying between them. The CDR3 region has the DNA TGTGCCAGCAGTTTTTACGGGGAAGAGACCCAGTACTTC. This encodes CASSFYGEETQYF.

The sample holds one count of this clonotype. This chain links TRBV4-1 with TRBJ1-1, with a weak D call TRBD1 (6 bases). Looked up from germline, CDR1 is MGHRA and CDR2 is YSYEKL. The CDR3 runs 17 residues. V was clipped by 2 bases and J by 1 base, with 17 bases between them. The CDR3 loop reads CASSQLVYPGQNTEAFF. CDR3 in DNA: TGCGCCAGCAGCCAACTAGTGTACCCGGGACAGAACACTGAAGCTTTCTTT.

In this sample, this clonotype turned up a few times. This CDR3 reads CASSFGGNTEAFF. Here the CDR3 DNA reads TGTGCCAGCAGCTTCGGCGGGAACACTGAAGCTTTCTTT. This sequence joins TRBV7-9 and TRBJ1-1; no definite D call. This CDR3 has 13 amino acids. V was trimmed by 3 bases and J by 1 base, leaving 6 bases between them. Germline-derived CDR1 and CDR2 are SEHNR and FQNEAQ (reference sequence).

The chain combines TRBV2 with TRBJ2-2, with TRBD2 matching 11 bases. The V gene's germline CDR1 is SNHLY and CDR2 FYNNEI. V lost 4 bases to trimming and J lost 5 bases; unmatched junction nucleotides: 0. CDR3 length: 14 residues. The CDR3 coding sequence is TGTGCCAGCAGTGCTAGCGGGAGGACCGGGGAGCTGTTTTTT. It translates to CASSASGRTGELFF.

This rearrangement joins TRBV7-3 to TRBJ1-1, with 9 nucleotides matching TRBD1. Looked up from germline, CDR1 is SGHTA and CDR2 is FQGTGA. CDR3 size: 18 residues. With 6 bases clipped from V and 4 bases from J, the junction kept 18 bases outside the gene matches. The CDR3 DNA reads as TGTGCCAGCAGTCGTGGACGGGACAGGGCTCCGCCGAGCACTGAAGCTTTCTTT. This gives the protein CASSRGRDRAPPSTEAFF.

The gene calls are TRBV28 and TRBJ1-5; no clear D gene. Trimming shortened V by 3 bases and J by 4 bases, and 10 bases separated the two germline ends. Germline-derived CDR1 and CDR2 are MDHEN and SYDVKM. CDR3 size: 14 residues. The CDR3 region is CASSLRLQNQPQHF. The CDR3 DNA reads TGTGCCAGCAGTTTGCGACTTCAGAATCAGCCCCAGCATTTT.